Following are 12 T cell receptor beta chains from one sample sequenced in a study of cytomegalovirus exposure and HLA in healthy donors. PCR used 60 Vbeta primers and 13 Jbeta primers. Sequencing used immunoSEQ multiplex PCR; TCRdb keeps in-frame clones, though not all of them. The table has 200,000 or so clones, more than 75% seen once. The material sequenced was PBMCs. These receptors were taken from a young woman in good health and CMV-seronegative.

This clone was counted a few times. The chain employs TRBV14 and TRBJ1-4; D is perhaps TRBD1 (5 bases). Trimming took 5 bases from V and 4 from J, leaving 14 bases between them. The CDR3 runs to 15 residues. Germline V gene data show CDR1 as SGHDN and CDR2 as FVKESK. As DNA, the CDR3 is TGTGCCAGCAGCGCCAGACAGACTTATAATGAAAAACTGTTTTTT. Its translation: CASSARQTYNEKLFF.

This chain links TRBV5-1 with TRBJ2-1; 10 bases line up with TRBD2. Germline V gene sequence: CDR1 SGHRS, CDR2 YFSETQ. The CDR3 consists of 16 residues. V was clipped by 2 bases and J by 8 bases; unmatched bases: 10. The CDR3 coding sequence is TGCGCCAGCAGCTTAACTAGCGGGAACCTAATGGATGAGCAGTTCTTC. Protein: CASSLTSGNLMDEQFF. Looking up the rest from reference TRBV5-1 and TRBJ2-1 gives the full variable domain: KAGVTQTPRYLIKTRGQQVTLSCSPISGHRSVSWYQQTPGQGLQFLFEYFSETQRNKGNFPGRFSGRQFSNSRSEMNVSTLELGDSALYLCASSLTSGNLMDEQFFGPGTRLTVL.

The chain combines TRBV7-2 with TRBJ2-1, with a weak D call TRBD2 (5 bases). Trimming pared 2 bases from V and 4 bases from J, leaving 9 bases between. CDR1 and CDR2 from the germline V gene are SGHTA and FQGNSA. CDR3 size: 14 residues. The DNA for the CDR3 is TGTGCCAGCAGCTTAAACGGGGTATACAATGAGCAGTTCTTC. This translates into CASSLNGVYNEQFF. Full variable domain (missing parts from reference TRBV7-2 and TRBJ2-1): GAGVSQSPSNKVTEKGKDVELRCDPISGHTALYWYRQSLGQGLEFLIYFQGNSAPDKSGLPSDRFSAERTGGSVSTLTIQRTQQEDSAVYLCASSLNGVYNEQFFGPGTRLTVL.

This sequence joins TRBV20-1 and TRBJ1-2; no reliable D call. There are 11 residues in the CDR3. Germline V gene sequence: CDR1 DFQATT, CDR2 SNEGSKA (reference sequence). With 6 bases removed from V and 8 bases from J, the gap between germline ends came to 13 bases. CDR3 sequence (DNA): TGCAGTGCGCCCGCCGCGTTCGGCTACACCTTC. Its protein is CSAPAAFGYTF.

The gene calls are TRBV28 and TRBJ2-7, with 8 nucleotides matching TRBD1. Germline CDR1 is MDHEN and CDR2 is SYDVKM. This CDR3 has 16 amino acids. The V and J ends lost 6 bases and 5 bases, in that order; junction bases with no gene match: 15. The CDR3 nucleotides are TGTGCCAGCAGGAGAACGACAGGGGCCGAAGGCAACGAGCAGTACTTC. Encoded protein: CASRRTTGAEGNEQYF.

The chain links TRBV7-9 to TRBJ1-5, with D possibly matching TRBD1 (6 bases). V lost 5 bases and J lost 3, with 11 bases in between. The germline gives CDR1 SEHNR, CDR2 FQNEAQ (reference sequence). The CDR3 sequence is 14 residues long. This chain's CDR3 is CASSHTGYNQPQHF. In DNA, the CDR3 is TGTGCCAGCAGCCACACAGGGTACAATCAGCCCCAGCATTTT.

CDR3 coding DNA: TGTGCCATCAGCGCCGGGACTAGCGGGGGGTACCGCCAAGAGACCCAGTACTTC. It is translated as CAISAGTSGGYRQETQYF. The rearrangement links TRBV10-3 to TRBJ2-5; 15 nucleotides align to TRBD2. The CDR3 extends over 18 amino acids. CDR1 and CDR2 (germline): ENHRY, SYGVKD. The V segment lost 6 bases and the J segment 1 base; nucleotides outside the gene matches: 9.

The CDR3 protein is CAWSYQGFFYGYTF. CDR3 DNA: TGTGCCTGGAGTTATCAGGGGTTCTTCTATGGCTACACCTTC. The J gene is TRBJ1-2, the V gene TRBV30; D possibly corresponds to TRBD1 (6 bases). CDR1 and CDR2 (germline): GTSNPN, SVGIG (reference sequence). The V end was cut by 2 bases, the J end by 4 bases, with 14 bases between. The CDR3 sequence is 14 residues long.

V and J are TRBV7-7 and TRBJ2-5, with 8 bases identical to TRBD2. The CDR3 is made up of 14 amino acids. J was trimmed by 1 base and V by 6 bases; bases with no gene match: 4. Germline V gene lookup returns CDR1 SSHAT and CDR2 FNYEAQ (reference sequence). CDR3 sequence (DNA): TGTGCCAGCAGTTTTAGCGGGGTCCAAGAGACCCAGTACTTC. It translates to CASSFSGVQETQYF.

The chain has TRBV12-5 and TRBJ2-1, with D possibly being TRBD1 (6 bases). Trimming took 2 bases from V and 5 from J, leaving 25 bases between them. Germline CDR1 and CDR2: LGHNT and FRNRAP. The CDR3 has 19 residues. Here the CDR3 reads CASGLTLGRGSELNNEQFF. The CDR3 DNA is TGTGCTAGTGGTTTGACTTTGGGCAGGGGCTCTGAACTAAACAATGAGCAGTTCTTC.

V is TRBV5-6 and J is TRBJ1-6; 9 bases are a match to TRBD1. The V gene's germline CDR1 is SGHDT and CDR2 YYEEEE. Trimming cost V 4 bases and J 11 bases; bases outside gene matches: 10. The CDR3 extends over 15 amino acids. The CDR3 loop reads CASSLVGTGRTPLHF. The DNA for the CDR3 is TGTGCCAGCAGCCTAGTTGGGACAGGGAGGACACCCCTCCACTTT.

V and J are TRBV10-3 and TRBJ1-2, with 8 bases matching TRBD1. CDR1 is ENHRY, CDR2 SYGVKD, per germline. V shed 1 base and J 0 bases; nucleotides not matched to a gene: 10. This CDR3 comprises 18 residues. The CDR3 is CAISELRDRSPANYGYTF. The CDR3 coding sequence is TGTGCCATCAGTGAGTTGAGGGACAGGTCTCCAGCTAACTATGGCTACACCTTC.